Listed below are T cell receptor beta chains from one sample, sequenced in a study of blood T cell repertoires in COVID-19. Profiling relied on immunoSEQ multiplex PCR, and the TCRdb table lists in-frame clones only, not all of them. The data show about 260,000 clones, approximately 90% seen once. Sequencing input: peripheral blood. These receptors all come from a woman aged 50 to 60 who had recovered from COVID-19. Both conserved end residues are part of each CDR3. D genes are given only for firm matches. Clone size is shown for a subset of rows, as once, few, many or a class of expanded clone.

clone_size: -
j_call: TRBJ2-1
v_call: TRBV9
d_call: TRBD2
cdr3_nt: TGTGCCAGCAGCTTTACTAGCGGGGGGTCGTACAATGAGCAGTTCTTC
cdr3_aa: CASSFTSGGSYNEQFF

clone_size: -
j_call: TRBJ2-5
v_call: TRBV7-9
d_call: -
cdr3_nt: TGTGCCAGCAGCTCCCGTGCGGAGGGAAAGACCCAGTACTTC
cdr3_aa: CASSSRAEGKTQYF

clone_size: -
j_call: TRBJ2-7
v_call: TRBV6-2/TRBV6-3
d_call: TRBD1
cdr3_nt: TGTGCCAGCAGTATGACCGGGACAGGGACGGGCGAGCAGTACTTC
cdr3_aa: CASSMTGTGTGEQYF

clone_size: -
j_call: TRBJ1-4
v_call: TRBV4-2
d_call: TRBD1
cdr3_nt: TGTGCCAGCAGCCAGGCTCTCCGACAGGGGTTGGATGAAAAACTGTTTTTT
cdr3_aa: CASSQALRQGLDEKLFF

clone_size: -
j_call: TRBJ1-1
v_call: TRBV28
d_call: TRBD1
cdr3_nt: TGTGCCACCCTGGGGCAGGGGGATGTGTTAGCTTTCTTT
cdr3_aa: CATLGQGDVLAFF

clone_size: -
j_call: TRBJ1-4
v_call: TRBV28
d_call: -
cdr3_nt: TGTGCCAGCAGTTTTTTGGACTCTGGGAATGAAAAACTGTTTTTT
cdr3_aa: CASSFLDSGNEKLFF

clone_size: -
j_call: TRBJ2-1
v_call: TRBV4-3
d_call: -
cdr3_nt: TGCGCCAGCAGCCGAAGGTGGCAGGGCAGGAGGGATGAGCAGTTCTTC
cdr3_aa: CASSRRWQGRRDEQFF

clone_size: -
j_call: TRBJ2-1
v_call: TRBV18
d_call: TRBD2
cdr3_nt: TGTGCCAGCTCACCACCCCCCTCGCGGGGGGACTACAATGAGCAGTTCTTC
cdr3_aa: CASSPPPSRGDYNEQFF

clone_size: -
j_call: TRBJ1-4
v_call: TRBV19
d_call: -
cdr3_nt: TGTGCCAGTAGTTTACAGGGAAGGACTAATGAAAAACTGTTTTTT
cdr3_aa: CASSLQGRTNEKLFF

clone_size: -
j_call: TRBJ2-3
v_call: TRBV7-3
d_call: TRBD2
cdr3_nt: TGTGCCAGCAGCTTAATTGGTCGTAGAACTAGCGGGGTTGGAGATACGCAGTATTTT
cdr3_aa: CASSLIGRRTSGVGDTQYF

clone_size: -
j_call: TRBJ1-2
v_call: TRBV28
d_call: -
cdr3_nt: TGTGCCAGCAGTTTGCCGTTTGGCCAGGGAACAACGGATGGCTACACCTTC
cdr3_aa: CASSLPFGQGTTDGYTF

clone_size: -
j_call: TRBJ2-1
v_call: TRBV24-1
d_call: -
cdr3_nt: TGTGCCACCAGTGATCCTGGACTGGGCCTCTTCAATGAGCAGTTCTTC
cdr3_aa: CATSDPGLGLFNEQFF

clone_size: -
j_call: TRBJ2-7
v_call: TRBV7-2
d_call: TRBD2
cdr3_nt: TGTGCCAGCAGCATTAGCGGGGTCACCTACGAGCAGTACTTC
cdr3_aa: CASSISGVTYEQYF

clone_size: once
j_call: TRBJ1-4
v_call: TRBV19
d_call: TRBD1
cdr3_nt: TGTGCCAGTAGTTTGCCGGGACAGGGGAATGAAAAACTGTTTTTT
cdr3_aa: CASSLPGQGNEKLFF

clone_size: few
j_call: TRBJ2-1
v_call: TRBV5-1
d_call: -
cdr3_nt: TGCGCCAGCAGCCGCTTTAGGGACACCTACAATGAGCAGTTCTTC
cdr3_aa: CASSRFRDTYNEQFF

clone_size: -
j_call: TRBJ1-2
v_call: TRBV19
d_call: -
cdr3_nt: TGTGCCAGTAGTCCATGGACAGTAGCTGGCTACACCTTC
cdr3_aa: CASSPWTVAGYTF

clone_size: -
j_call: TRBJ2-2
v_call: TRBV5-4
d_call: TRBD2
cdr3_nt: TGTGCCAGCACCCCCCAAGGGGTAGCGGGGGGCACCGGGGAGCTGTTTTTT
cdr3_aa: CASTPQGVAGGTGELFF

clone_size: few
j_call: TRBJ2-3
v_call: TRBV19
d_call: TRBD1
cdr3_nt: TGTGCCAGTAGTGCGGGACAGGGGGTGGGGACGCAGTATTTT
cdr3_aa: CASSAGQGVGTQYF

clone_size: -
j_call: TRBJ1-1
v_call: TRBV28
d_call: TRBD1
cdr3_nt: TGTGCCAGCACATTGGGGACAGGGGGCGCGGCAGACACTGAAGCTTTCTTT
cdr3_aa: CASTLGTGGAADTEAFF

clone_size: -
j_call: TRBJ1-2
v_call: TRBV30
d_call: -
cdr3_nt: TGTGCCTTGGCGGGGGGGGTTTCGTCTGGCTACACCTTC
cdr3_aa: CALAGGVSSGYTF

clone_size: -
j_call: TRBJ1-2
v_call: TRBV30
d_call: -
cdr3_nt: TGTGCCTGGAGTGTACCAGGATACAGGGCCCATGGCTACACCTTC
cdr3_aa: CAWSVPGYRAHGYTF

clone_size: -
j_call: TRBJ1-1
v_call: TRBV7-8
d_call: TRBD1
cdr3_nt: TGTGCCAGCAGACGACAGGGGGCTGAAAACACTGAAGCTTTCTTT
cdr3_aa: CASRRQGAENTEAFF

clone_size: -
j_call: TRBJ2-7
v_call: TRBV4-1
d_call: -
cdr3_nt: TGCGCCAGCAGCCAAGGAATACTAGGTTCCTACGAGCAGTACTTC
cdr3_aa: CASSQGILGSYEQYF

clone_size: -
j_call: TRBJ2-1
v_call: TRBV6-5
d_call: TRBD1
cdr3_nt: TGTGCCAGCAGTTCTTGGGGACAGTACAATGAGCAGTTCTTC
cdr3_aa: CASSSWGQYNEQFF

clone_size: -
j_call: TRBJ1-2
v_call: TRBV4-1
d_call: -
cdr3_nt: TGCGCCAGCAGCCAAGATAGGGGCAGGGCGAACTATGGCTACACCTTC
cdr3_aa: CASSQDRGRANYGYTF

clone_size: -
j_call: TRBJ1-1
v_call: TRBV2
d_call: -
cdr3_nt: TGTGCCAGCAGGCAATCGGGACTGCTGAACACTGAAGCTTTCTTT
cdr3_aa: CASRQSGLLNTEAFF

clone_size: -
j_call: TRBJ1-1
v_call: TRBV4-3
d_call: TRBD1
cdr3_nt: TGCGCCAGCAGCCAAGATTGGGGACAGGGACGGAACACTGAAGCTTTCTTT
cdr3_aa: CASSQDWGQGRNTEAFF

clone_size: -
j_call: TRBJ1-1
v_call: TRBV12-3/TRBV12-4
d_call: TRBD1
cdr3_nt: TGTGCCAGCAGTTTATTAGGGGGCTTCCCAGCTTTCTTT
cdr3_aa: CASSLLGGFPAFF

clone_size: -
j_call: TRBJ1-1
v_call: TRBV28
d_call: TRBD1
cdr3_nt: TGTGCCAGCAGTTTATGGTTCCCCCTTAACAGGGGATCGTCCACTGAAGCTTTCTTT
cdr3_aa: CASSLWFPLNRGSSTEAFF

clone_size: few
j_call: TRBJ2-5
v_call: TRBV4-2
d_call: TRBD1
cdr3_nt: TGTGCCAGCAGCCTACCGGGACAGGGGAAAGAGACCCAGTACTTC
cdr3_aa: CASSLPGQGKETQYF

clone_size: -
j_call: TRBJ2-1
v_call: TRBV11-3
d_call: TRBD2
cdr3_nt: TGTGCCAGCAGCCTTGAAACTAGCGGCTCCTACAATGAGCAGTTCTTC
cdr3_aa: CASSLETSGSYNEQFF

clone_size: -
j_call: TRBJ1-4
v_call: TRBV6-6
d_call: -
cdr3_nt: TGTGCCAGCAGTTCATATGAAAAACTGTTTTTT
cdr3_aa: CASSSYEKLFF

clone_size: -
j_call: TRBJ1-5
v_call: TRBV6-5
d_call: -
cdr3_nt: TGTGCCAGCAGCCAGGTACAAAATCAGCCCCAGCATTTT
cdr3_aa: CASSQVQNQPQHF

clone_size: -
j_call: TRBJ2-2
v_call: TRBV7-8
d_call: -
cdr3_nt: TGTGCCAGCAGCTTCGCGGGGGCCAACACCGGGGAGCTGTTTTTT
cdr3_aa: CASSFAGANTGELFF

clone_size: -
j_call: TRBJ1-1
v_call: TRBV28
d_call: TRBD1
cdr3_nt: TGTGCCAGCAGTTTAATTGGGACAGCCGGGGACACTGAAGCTTTCTTT
cdr3_aa: CASSLIGTAGDTEAFF

clone_size: -
j_call: TRBJ1-1
v_call: TRBV29-1
d_call: -
cdr3_nt: TGCAGCGTTGAGGGGTTGGGAGTAGAAGCTTTCTTT
cdr3_aa: CSVEGLGVEAFF

clone_size: -
j_call: TRBJ2-1
v_call: TRBV4-1
d_call: TRBD2
cdr3_nt: TGCGCCAGCAGCCACCCCGTCGGGGGGAGGTTCTCCTACAATGAGCAGTTCTTC
cdr3_aa: CASSHPVGGRFSYNEQFF

clone_size: -
j_call: TRBJ1-1
v_call: TRBV28
d_call: -
cdr3_nt: TGTGCCAGCAGTTTAAGCACAGCTAAATGGGACACTGAAGCTTTCTTT
cdr3_aa: CASSLSTAKWDTEAFF

clone_size: -
j_call: TRBJ1-6
v_call: TRBV2
d_call: TRBD1
cdr3_nt: TGTGCCAGCAGTGTGACAGGGGGTTCACCCCTCCACTTT
cdr3_aa: CASSVTGGSPLHF

clone_size: -
j_call: TRBJ1-1
v_call: TRBV20-1
d_call: -
cdr3_nt: TGCAGTCACATGGGAGGGGCCAAAGCTTTCTTT
cdr3_aa: CSHMGGAKAFF

clone_size: few
j_call: TRBJ2-1
v_call: TRBV9
d_call: -
cdr3_nt: TGTGCCAGCAGCGTGAGGTTTGAATCCTACAATGAGCAGTTCTTC
cdr3_aa: CASSVRFESYNEQFF

clone_size: -
j_call: TRBJ2-2
v_call: TRBV30
d_call: TRBD2
cdr3_nt: TGTGCCTGGAGTGTCCGCGGGGGACTCTCTCACACCGGGGAGCTGTTTTTT
cdr3_aa: CAWSVRGGLSHTGELFF